This T cell receptor (beta chain) was recovered during a study of cytomegalovirus exposure and HLA in healthy donors. Clones were read by immunoSEQ multiplex PCR, and TCRdb kept only the in-frame ones, dropping some. The table has approximately 280,000 clones, 80% to 90% seen once. In the case of this clone: Its target is not known.

The CDR3 is made up of 12 amino acids. Germline loops: CDR1 SGHDT, CDR2 YYEEEE. V lost 4 bases to trimming and J lost 8 bases, with 12 bases between them. Findings and limits, study-wide: In vitro testing confirmed three CMV-associated chains as specific for CMV antigens.

The sequencing sample was made of PBMCs. The chain employs TRBV5-6 and TRBJ1-2; maybe TRBD1 (6 bases). This receptor was taken from a woman younger than 35 in good health and CMV-seronegative. Written as DNA, the CDR3 is TGTGCCAGCAGCGATCGGACAGACGGCTACACCTTC. Its protein is CASSDRTDGYTF.